This passage covers 27 T cell receptor beta chains from one sample sequenced in a study of T cells in Graves' hyperthyroidism and ophthalmopathy (dated by TCRdb to the late 2010s). The library was produced with multiplex PCR. Instrument used: Illumina HiSeq 2000. Amplification of TCR beta CDR3 regions was carried out from RNA transcripts. A first-round RT-PCR of the TCR CDR3 used the HTBI primer set with the Qiagen OneStep RT-PCR kit. The public reads were quality trimmed at Q25 with fastp and then assembled into clones with MiXCR by TCRdb, keeping productive beta chains. One record per CDR3 amino acid sequence lists the most common genes and DNA. The sample contains about 500,000 distinct CDR3 sequences, around 17% of them found a single time. More than 15% of the sample comes from the top ten. Specimen: blood. The receptors shown here come from a woman under 30 with Graves' hyperthyroidism.

The J gene is TRBJ2-7, the V gene TRBV6-1; D ambiguous. The V gene's germline CDR1 is MNHNS and CDR2 SASEGT. The CDR3 extends over 14 amino acids. With 1 base removed from V and 2 bases from J, the gap between germline ends came to 9 bases. The CDR3 is CASSEDGTPYEQYF. The DNA of the CDR3 is TGTGCCAGCAGTGAAGATGGAACTCCCTACGAGCAGTACTTC.

The chain combines TRBV28 with TRBJ1-5, with TRBD1 identical over 7 bases. Unmatched junction bases numbered 4, after V lost 3 bases and J lost 2 bases. The CDR3 totals 15 residues. The V gene's germline CDR1 is MDHEN and CDR2 SYDVKM. This CDR3 reads CASSFDTGGNQPQHF. As DNA, the CDR3 is TGTGCCAGCAGTTTTGATACAGGGGGCAATCAGCCCCAGCATTTT.

The CDR3 is CATSGRSSGSGNTIYF. As DNA, the CDR3 is TGTGCCACCAGCGGTCGGAGTTCCGGCTCTGGAAACACCATATATTTT. J is TRBJ1-3 and V is TRBV15, with no clear D. Trimming took 5 bases from V and 0 from J, leaving 14 bases between them. Germline lookup yields CDR1 LNHNV and CDR2 YYDKDF (reference sequence). This CDR3 has 16 residues. Full variable domain (remainder filled in from reference TRBV15 and TRBJ1-3): DAMVIQNPRYQVTQFGKPVTLSCSQTLNHNVMYWYQQKSSQAPKLLFHYYDKDFNNEADTPDNFQSRRPNTSFCFLDIRSPGLGDTAMYLCATSGRSSGSGNTIYFGEGSWLTVV.

The chain couples TRBV20-1 to TRBJ1-4; TRBD1 aligns across 7 bases. The J segment lost 5 bases and the V segment lost 6 bases, leaving 12 bases of the junction unmatched. Germline CDR1 reads DFQATT; CDR2 reads SNEGSKA (reference sequence). The CDR3 totals 15 residues. The CDR3 DNA follows: TGCAGTGCCGTTTCTGACAGGGCTCGGAATGAAAAACTGTTTTTT. This sequence encodes CSAVSDRARNEKLFF.

This clonotype was counted ten times or more. This chain links TRBV28 with TRBJ2-1; 13 bases line up with TRBD2. The germline CDR1 and CDR2 sequences are MDHEN and SYDVKM. The V segment lost 6 bases and the J segment 9 bases; nucleotides outside the gene matches: 8. This CDR3 contains 15 residues. The CDR3 sequence: CASRILAGGQVEQFF. The CDR3 coding sequence is TGTGCCAGCAGAATACTAGCGGGAGGGCAGGTTGAGCAGTTCTTC.

The chain recombines TRBV12-3 or TRBV12-4 with TRBJ1-1, with 8 nucleotides matching TRBD1. The CDR3 is 17 residues long. J gave up 4 bases and V 0 bases, and 10 bases lay outside the gene matches. The CDR3 region has the DNA TGTGCCAGCAGTTTAGCCCGGACAGGGCTGGAGAGCACTGAAGCTTTCTTT. Its protein is CASSLARTGLESTEAFF.

The chain links TRBV6-1 to TRBJ1-3, with D tentatively TRBD1 (5 bases). CDR1 is MNHNS and CDR2 is SASEGT in the germline V gene. There are 15 residues in the CDR3. V was trimmed by 2 bases and J by 8 bases, leaving 16 bases between them. In DNA, the CDR3 is TGTGCCAGCAGTGAAAGGAACAGGATTAGAGACACCATATATTTT. It translates to CASSERNRIRDTIYF.

This clonotype has only a few counts. The genes are TRBV3-1 and TRBJ2-5, with 8 bases identical to TRBD2. This CDR3 is 16 amino acids long. Germline V gene lookup returns CDR1 LGHDT and CDR2 YNNKEL (reference sequence). V was pared by 0 bases and J by 3 bases, with 6 bases of the junction left unmatched. The CDR3, as DNA: TGTGCCAGCAGCCAAGATCGGGAGGGGAACAAAGAGACCCAGTACTTC. Encoded protein: CASSQDREGNKETQYF.

This clonotype was recorded many times. This sequence joins TRBV2 and TRBJ2-7, with D possibly TRBD2 on 6 matching bases. V was trimmed by 2 bases and J by 2 bases, leaving 13 bases between them. Germline V CDR1 and CDR2: SNHLY, FYNNEI. The CDR3 is made up of 15 amino acids. The DNA for the CDR3 is TGTGCCAGCAGTGAATCCCTAGCGCCAACCTACGAGCAGTACTTC. Protein: CASSESLAPTYEQYF.

V is TRBV6-2 or TRBV6-3 and J is TRBJ2-1, with 8 bases aligning to TRBD2. This CDR3 has 12 residues. V lost 6 bases to trimming and J lost 10 bases; unmatched junction nucleotides: 5. Germline V CDR1 and CDR2: MNHEY, SVGEGT. Here the CDR3 DNA reads TGTGCCAGCAGCCCGGGGGGGAGCGAGCAGTTCTTC. Residues: CASSPGGSEQFF.

The chain combines TRBV9 with TRBJ2-1, with 9 bases fitting TRBD1. The V and J ends lost 1 base and 3 bases, in that order; junction bases with no gene match: 8. From germline, CDR1 is SGDLS and CDR2 YYNGEE. The length of the CDR3 is 17 residues. The CDR3 DNA sequence: TGTGCCAGCAGCGTAACCCCGGGACAGGGAGGCTACAATGAGCAGTTCTTC. Translation gives CASSVTPGQGGYNEQFF.

V gene TRBV9 combines with J gene TRBJ2-3; 10 bases are shared with TRBD1. The germline V gene encodes CDR1 SGDLS and CDR2 YYNGEE. The trim removed 0 bases at V and 12 bases at J, leaving 1 base unmatched. The CDR3 covers 12 residues. The CDR3 DNA follows: TGTGCCAGCAGCGTAGGGACAGGGGGACAGTATTTT. Translating it yields CASSVGTGGQYF.

In this sample, this clonotype turned up many times. The gene calls are TRBV20-1 and TRBJ2-7; 7 nucleotides agree with TRBD1. This CDR3 region has 20 residues. V was clipped by 2 bases and J by 0 bases; unmatched bases: 22. Germline CDR1 DFQATT, CDR2 SNEGSKA (reference sequence). The CDR3 here is CSARPPPIPPRQGLSYEQYF. In DNA, the CDR3 is TGCAGTGCTAGACCACCCCCAATACCGCCGCGACAGGGCCTCTCCTACGAGCAGTACTTC.

Of note for this clonotype: This clone may be a read error of a much larger clone one base away. V is TRBV2 and J is TRBJ2-7, with a tentative D call TRBD2 (5 bases). The CDR3 extends over 14 amino acids. Germline values: CDR1 SNHLY, CDR2 FYNNEI. Here the CDR3 DNA reads TGTGCCAGCAGTGAACCTGGGAGCTCCTACGGGCAGTACTTC. Encoded protein: CASSEPGSSYGQYF.

The chain couples TRBV28 to TRBJ2-7; D might be TRBD1 or TRBD2, each matching 5 bases. This CDR3 contains 15 residues. The germline CDR1 and CDR2 sequences are MDHEN and SYDVKM. V gave up 1 base and J gave up 2 bases, with 12 bases separating them. CDR3 region: CASSLYDGDPYEQYF. CDR3 sequence (DNA): TGTGCCAGCAGTTTATACGACGGGGACCCCTACGAGCAGTACTTC.

Regarding this clonotype: The conserved closing phenylalanine or tryptophan is absent in this CDR3, likely reflecting a read error. The chain joins TRBV7-9 to TRBJ2-1, with 11 bases identical to TRBD2. CDR3 size: 16 residues. With 0 bases clipped from V and 8 bases from J, the junction kept 6 bases outside the gene matches. Germline lookup yields CDR1 SEHNR and CDR2 FQNEAQ (reference sequence). CDR3 sequence: CASSLARVAGGYEQFL. In nucleotides, the CDR3 is TGTGCCAGCAGCTTAGCTCGGGTAGCGGGAGGGTATGAGCAGTTCCTC.

The rearrangement uses TRBV7-9 and TRBJ1-1; no clear D. The CDR3 is 12 amino acids. CDR1 and CDR2 from the germline V gene are SEHNR and FQNEAQ (reference sequence). V lost 5 bases and J lost 11, with 15 bases in between. This chain's CDR3 is CASSPRTLPAFF. In DNA form, the CDR3 reads TGTGCCAGCAGCCCTAGGACCCTGCCGGCTTTCTTT.

The gene calls are TRBV10-3 and TRBJ2-3, with 7 bases that match TRBD1. Germline-derived CDR1 and CDR2 are ENHRY and SYGVKD. CDR3 length equals 15 residues. V gave up 6 bases and J gave up 2 bases; unmatched junction bases: 8. CDR3 residues: CAIRTDRTNTDTQYF. In DNA, the CDR3 is TGTGCCATCAGGACGGACAGGACAAACACAGATACGCAGTATTTT.

This clonotype showed up many times. This rearrangement joins TRBV5-1 to TRBJ1-3, with unresolved D. The CDR3 runs 15 residues. Germline-derived CDR1 and CDR2 are SGHRS and YFSETQ. V was clipped by 0 bases and J by 4 bases, with 11 bases between them. CDR3 amino acids: CASSLDAVGGNTIYF. The CDR3 DNA is TGCGCCAGCAGCTTGGATGCAGTGGGGGGAAACACCATATATTTT.

The chain joins TRBV7-9 to TRBJ2-7; D is possibly TRBD1 or TRBD2 (5 bases each). The CDR3 sequence is 15 residues long. V was shortened by 1 base and J by 6 bases, with 16 bases between the two germline ends. Germline V gives CDR1 SEHNR, CDR2 FQNEAQ (reference sequence). The CDR3 nucleotides read TGTGCCAGCAGCTTAGGGGGGACCATCTCGAGCGAGCAGTACTTC. Protein sequence: CASSLGGTISSEQYF.

The genes are TRBV20-1 and TRBJ2-3, with D perhaps assigned TRBD1 or TRBD2 (5 bases each). V gave up 5 bases and J gave up 1 base, with 13 bases separating them. Germline-derived CDR1 and CDR2 are DFQATT and SNEGSKA (reference sequence). The CDR3 sequence is 14 residues long. The CDR3: CSAPRDGGTDTQYF. CDR3 nucleotide sequence: TGCAGTGCTCCCCGGGACGGCGGCACAGATACGCAGTATTTT.

This clonotype has just a few counts. The chain combines TRBV12-5 with TRBJ1-1; D gene ambiguous. Germline values: CDR1 LGHNT, CDR2 FRNRAP. This CDR3 comprises 12 residues. Trimming took 2 bases from V and 7 from J, leaving 8 bases between them. This CDR3 is CASGLTALEAFF. As DNA, the CDR3 is TGTGCTAGTGGTTTGACAGCCCTTGAAGCTTTCTTT. The full variable domain, its missing parts supplied by reference TRBV12-5 and TRBJ1-1, is DARVTQTPRHKVTEMGQEVTMRCQPILGHNTVFWYRQTMMQGLELLAYFRNRAPLDDSGMPKDRFSAEMPDATLATLKIQPSEPRDSAVYFCASGLTALEAFFGQGTRLTVV.

This clonotype came up many times. This chain links TRBV5-1 with TRBJ1-2; D gene uncertain. The V and J ends lost 4 bases and 0 bases respectively, with 13 bases between them. The CDR3 is made up of 15 amino acids. Germline V gene data show CDR1 as SGHRS and CDR2 as YFSETQ. The CDR3 DNA sequence: TGCGCCAGCAGCCGCGGGCGGACTGCTAACTATGGCTACACCTTC. Translated: CASSRGRTANYGYTF.

In this sample, this clonotype turned up many times. This rearrangement joins TRBV6-7 to TRBJ2-3; TRBD1 aligns across 9 bases. TRBV6-7 is an ORF, and what it does is uncertain. J gave up 3 bases and V 7 bases, and 14 bases lay outside the gene matches. CDR3 size: 17 residues. CDR3 sequence reads: CASIPGQGKIGTDTQYF. The CDR3 DNA sequence: TGTGCCAGCATTCCGGGACAGGGAAAGATCGGGACAGATACGCAGTATTTT.

This clonotype was detected a few times. The V call is TRBV11-3, the J call TRBJ1-3; the D gene is possibly TRBD1 (5 bases). Germline V gene sequence: CDR1 SGHNT, CDR2 YENEEA. V dropped 5 bases and J dropped 0 bases, with 14 bases sitting between them. The CDR3 contains 16 residues. The CDR3, as DNA: TGTGCCAGCAGCGGGGGACCGCGTCGCTCTGGAAACACCATATATTTT. It specifies CASSGGPRRSGNTIYF.

This clonotype was counted ten times or more. V gene TRBV2 combines with J gene TRBJ2-7, with no clear D. Trimming pared 9 bases from V and 1 base from J, leaving 10 bases between. CDR1 SNHLY and CDR2 FYNNEI come from the germline V gene. CDR3 length: 12 amino acids. The CDR3 sequence: CASRTDSYEQYF. Written as DNA, the CDR3 is TGTGCCAGTAGGACCGATTCCTACGAGCAGTACTTC.

This clonotype occurred many times. The chain is built from TRBV20-1 and TRBJ2-7, with 10 bases identical to TRBD2. The V gene's germline CDR1 is DFQATT and CDR2 SNEGSKA (reference sequence). The ends lost 1 base at V and 2 bases at J; junction bases unmatched: 5. This CDR3 has 15 residues. Here the CDR3 reads CSARGGSGRAYEQYF. In DNA form, the CDR3 reads TGCAGTGCTAGAGGAGGGAGCGGGAGGGCCTACGAGCAGTACTTC.